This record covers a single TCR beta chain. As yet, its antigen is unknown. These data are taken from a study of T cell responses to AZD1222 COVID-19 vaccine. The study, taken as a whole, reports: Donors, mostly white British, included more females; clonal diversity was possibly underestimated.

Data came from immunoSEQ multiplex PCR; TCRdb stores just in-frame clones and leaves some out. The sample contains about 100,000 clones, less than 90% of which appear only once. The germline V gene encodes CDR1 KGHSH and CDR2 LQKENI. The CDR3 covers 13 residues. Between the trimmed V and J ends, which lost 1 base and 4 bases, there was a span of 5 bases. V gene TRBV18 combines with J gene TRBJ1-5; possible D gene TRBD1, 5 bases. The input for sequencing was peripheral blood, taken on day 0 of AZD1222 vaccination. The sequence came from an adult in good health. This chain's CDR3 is CASSPRQNQPQHF. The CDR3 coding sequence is TGTGCCAGCTCACCACGACAGAATCAGCCCCAGCATTTT.